A selection of T cell receptor beta chains follows, all from one sample in a study of control samples from healthy donors and cancer patients. Data came from immunoSEQ multiplex PCR; TCRdb stores just in-frame clones and leaves some out. The sample contains under 150,000 clones, 88% of which appear only once. The sequenced sample was blood. The receptors come from an older woman in good health. CDR3s include the opening cysteine and the closing phenylalanine or tryptophan. Each record gives: D gene, clone size, J gene, V gene, CDR3 DNA, CDR3 protein. D genes are given only for firm matches. A clone size is listed for some rows: how often the clone was seen (once, few, many), or a class if it is expanded.

D gene: TRBD1; clone size: few; J gene: TRBJ1-2; V gene: TRBV5-6; CDR3 DNA: TGTGCCAGCAGCACATCCGGGACAGGGGGCGCGAGCGACTATGGCTACACCTTC; CDR3 protein: CASSTSGTGGASDYGYTF
D gene: -; clone size: -; J gene: TRBJ1-3; V gene: TRBV5-1; CDR3 DNA: TGCGCCAGCAGCTTGGCATACGGCGAAAACACCATATATTTT; CDR3 protein: CASSLAYGENTIYF
D gene: -; clone size: -; J gene: TRBJ1-1; V gene: TRBV4-1; CDR3 DNA: TGCGCCAGCAGCCAAGGTGTCTCACAGCTGGACACTGAAGCTTTCTTT; CDR3 protein: CASSQGVSQLDTEAFF
D gene: TRBD1; clone size: -; J gene: TRBJ1-4; V gene: TRBV4-3; CDR3 DNA: TGCGCCAGCAGCCAAGAACTGGGACAGGGGGCAACTAATGAAAAACTGTTTTTT; CDR3 protein: CASSQELGQGATNEKLFF
D gene: -; clone size: -; J gene: TRBJ1-1; V gene: TRBV9; CDR3 DNA: TGTGCCAGCAGCCCGCGGGGCCCCGAGACTGAAGCTTTCTTT; CDR3 protein: CASSPRGPETEAFF
D gene: -; clone size: -; J gene: TRBJ2-6; V gene: TRBV4-2; CDR3 DNA: TGTGCCAGCAGCCAAGAAGGCCCTGGGGCCAACGTCCTGACTTTC; CDR3 protein: CASSQEGPGANVLTF
D gene: TRBD1; clone size: -; J gene: TRBJ1-5; V gene: TRBV10-3; CDR3 DNA: TGTGCCATCAGGGATGGGACAGGGGGAAATCAGCCCCAGCATTTT; CDR3 protein: CAIRDGTGGNQPQHF
D gene: TRBD1; clone size: -; J gene: TRBJ2-2; V gene: TRBV29-1; CDR3 DNA: TGCAGCGTAGCACAGGGGCGAAACACCGGGGAGCTGTTTTTT; CDR3 protein: CSVAQGRNTGELFF
D gene: -; clone size: -; J gene: TRBJ1-1; V gene: TRBV4-2; CDR3 DNA: TGTGCCAGCAGCCAAGAACCATCCAAAGGGGGCACTGAAGCTTTCTTT; CDR3 protein: CASSQEPSKGGTEAFF
D gene: TRBD1; clone size: -; J gene: TRBJ1-2; V gene: TRBV6-6; CDR3 DNA: TGTGCCAGCAGTTTCGGGCAGGGGGTCGGAAGACACACCTTC; CDR3 protein: CASSFGQGVGRHTF
D gene: TRBD2; clone size: -; J gene: TRBJ2-3; V gene: TRBV6-2/TRBV6-3; CDR3 DNA: TGTGCCAGCAGTTCCGCGGGACTAGCGGGGGGGCGTGATACGCAGTATTTT; CDR3 protein: CASSSAGLAGGRDTQYF
D gene: TRBD1; clone size: -; J gene: TRBJ2-1; V gene: TRBV19; CDR3 DNA: TGTGCCAGTAGTATAGCGACAGGGAGCTCCTACAATGAGCAGTTCTTC; CDR3 protein: CASSIATGSSYNEQFF
D gene: TRBD2; clone size: -; J gene: TRBJ2-2; V gene: TRBV7-2; CDR3 DNA: TGTGCCAGCAGCTTATTAGCGGGGGTGCCGAACACCGGGGAGCTGTTTTTT; CDR3 protein: CASSLLAGVPNTGELFF
D gene: -; clone size: -; J gene: TRBJ1-2; V gene: TRBV7-9; CDR3 DNA: TGTGCCAGCAGGGATCAGGGAAATGGCTACACCTTC; CDR3 protein: CASRDQGNGYTF
D gene: TRBD2; clone size: -; J gene: TRBJ2-3; V gene: TRBV7-9; CDR3 DNA: TGTGCCAGCAGAGCTGGGACTAGCGCCTCAGATACGCAGTATTTT; CDR3 protein: CASRAGTSASDTQYF
D gene: -; clone size: few; J gene: TRBJ1-5; V gene: TRBV4-1; CDR3 DNA: TGCGCCAGCAGCCAAGGTGCGGGTTATAGCAATCAGCCCCAGCATTTT; CDR3 protein: CASSQGAGYSNQPQHF
D gene: -; clone size: -; J gene: TRBJ1-3; V gene: TRBV5-1; CDR3 DNA: TGCGCCAGCAGCTCAAACCTAGGGTCTGGAAACACCATATATTTT; CDR3 protein: CASSSNLGSGNTIYF
D gene: TRBD1; clone size: -; J gene: TRBJ2-2; V gene: TRBV18; CDR3 DNA: TGTGCCAGCTCATTGCCGGGACAGGGACCCGGGGAGCTGTTTTTT; CDR3 protein: CASSLPGQGPGELFF
D gene: -; clone size: once; J gene: TRBJ2-1; V gene: TRBV11-2; CDR3 DNA: TGTGCCAGCAGCTTAGCCACGAGCCTCGGGGAGCAGTTCTTC; CDR3 protein: CASSLATSLGEQFF
D gene: -; clone size: few; J gene: TRBJ1-1; V gene: TRBV9; CDR3 DNA: TGTGCCAGCAGCCCCATAGACTCTCCCAACACTGAAGCTTTCTTT; CDR3 protein: CASSPIDSPNTEAFF
D gene: -; clone size: -; J gene: TRBJ1-5; V gene: TRBV12-3/TRBV12-4; CDR3 DNA: TGTGCCAGCAGTTTGAGTGGGGAGCCCCAGCATTTT; CDR3 protein: CASSLSGEPQHF
D gene: TRBD1; clone size: -; J gene: TRBJ2-6; V gene: TRBV9; CDR3 DNA: TGTGCCAGCAGCTTCCGGACAGGTCCCCTCTCTGGGGCCAACGTCCTGACTTTC; CDR3 protein: CASSFRTGPLSGANVLTF
D gene: -; clone size: -; J gene: TRBJ1-2; V gene: TRBV7-8; CDR3 DNA: TGTGCCAGCAGCTTAAGAGGGGCAGGGGTAGAGCATGGCTACACCTTC; CDR3 protein: CASSLRGAGVEHGYTF
D gene: -; clone size: -; J gene: TRBJ1-1; V gene: TRBV28; CDR3 DNA: TGTGCCAGCAGCACCCGGGACCGATCCTTT; CDR3 protein: CASSTRDRSF
D gene: TRBD2; clone size: -; J gene: TRBJ2-7; V gene: TRBV27; CDR3 DNA: TGTGCCAGCAGCGGGGGGGGAGACATCCCTAAGAAGCAGTACTTC; CDR3 protein: CASSGGGDIPKKQYF
D gene: -; clone size: -; J gene: TRBJ2-5; V gene: TRBV5-1; CDR3 DNA: TGCGCCAGCAGCTTGGAGCTAACTGGGGTGGGGGAGACCCAGTACTTC; CDR3 protein: CASSLELTGVGETQYF
D gene: TRBD2; clone size: -; J gene: TRBJ2-1; V gene: TRBV27; CDR3 DNA: TGTGCCAGCAGTCCCAGTAGCGGGGGGACCTACAATGAGCAGTTCTTC; CDR3 protein: CASSPSSGGTYNEQFF
D gene: -; clone size: -; J gene: TRBJ1-4; V gene: TRBV2; CDR3 DNA: TGTGCCAACCCCGCAGGCCCCAATGAAAAACTGTTTTTT; CDR3 protein: CANPAGPNEKLFF
D gene: -; clone size: -; J gene: TRBJ1-3; V gene: TRBV5-6; CDR3 DNA: TGTGCCAGCAGCTTGGCCGCTGGAAACACCATATATTTT; CDR3 protein: CASSLAAGNTIYF
D gene: -; clone size: -; J gene: TRBJ2-4; V gene: TRBV24-1; CDR3 DNA: TGTGCCACCAGTGATTCCTCTACAGGGTCCAAAAACATTCAGTACTTC; CDR3 protein: CATSDSSTGSKNIQYF
D gene: TRBD2; clone size: -; J gene: TRBJ2-2; V gene: TRBV18; CDR3 DNA: TGTGCCAGCTCACCACGCAGCGGGGGGGCTCCCGGGGAGCTGTTTTTT; CDR3 protein: CASSPRSGGAPGELFF
D gene: -; clone size: -; J gene: TRBJ2-1; V gene: TRBV5-8; CDR3 DNA: TGTGCCAGCAGTATGAGCTTGGGTAGTTACGGTGAGCAGTTCTTC; CDR3 protein: CASSMSLGSYGEQFF
D gene: -; clone size: -; J gene: TRBJ1-6; V gene: TRBV27; CDR3 DNA: TGTGCCAGCAGCCCTTGGGGGGCCGAATCACCCCTCCACTTT; CDR3 protein: CASSPWGAESPLHF
D gene: TRBD1; clone size: -; J gene: TRBJ1-1; V gene: TRBV4-1; CDR3 DNA: TGCGCCAGCAGCCTCACAGAGGATCCCGGGACAGGGGTTAACTCTGAAGCTTTCTTT; CDR3 protein: CASSLTEDPGTGVNSEAFF
D gene: TRBD1; clone size: -; J gene: TRBJ2-5; V gene: TRBV6-2/TRBV6-3; CDR3 DNA: TGTGCCAGCAGTCGAGGGACAGTTGAAGAGACCCAGTACTTC; CDR3 protein: CASSRGTVEETQYF
D gene: -; clone size: -; J gene: TRBJ2-7; V gene: TRBV19; CDR3 DNA: TGTGCCAGTAGTATCGGGACGGACTCCTACGAGCAGTACTTC; CDR3 protein: CASSIGTDSYEQYF
D gene: -; clone size: -; J gene: TRBJ2-5; V gene: TRBV5-1; CDR3 DNA: TGCGCCAGCAGCTTGGGGGTTGAGGAGACCCAGTACTTC; CDR3 protein: CASSLGVEETQYF
D gene: TRBD1; clone size: once; J gene: TRBJ2-1; V gene: TRBV29-1; CDR3 DNA: TGCAGCGGGATGGACAGGGGTTTCGACAATGAGCAGTTCTTC; CDR3 protein: CSGMDRGFDNEQFF
D gene: TRBD1; clone size: -; J gene: TRBJ1-5; V gene: TRBV15; CDR3 DNA: TGTGCCACCAGCAGCCGACAGGGTGATCAGCCCCAGCATTTT; CDR3 protein: CATSSRQGDQPQHF
D gene: -; clone size: -; J gene: TRBJ1-2; V gene: TRBV7-2; CDR3 DNA: TGTGCCAGCAGCTTAGCCGACAGGCCCTTCTATGGCTACACCTTC; CDR3 protein: CASSLADRPFYGYTF
D gene: -; clone size: -; J gene: TRBJ1-6; V gene: TRBV3-1/TRBV3-2; CDR3 DNA: TGTGCCAGCAGCCAGGACTTACAGGTTAACTCACCCCTCCACTTT; CDR3 protein: CASSQDLQVNSPLHF
D gene: -; clone size: once; J gene: TRBJ1-5; V gene: TRBV6-2/TRBV6-3; CDR3 DNA: TGTGCCAGCAGTGGATCCACGCGGGGACAGCCCCAGCATTTT; CDR3 protein: CASSGSTRGQPQHF
D gene: -; clone size: -; J gene: TRBJ2-7; V gene: TRBV14; CDR3 DNA: TGTGCCAGCAGTCATTTATCACAGGTCTCCTACGAGCAGTACTTC; CDR3 protein: CASSHLSQVSYEQYF
D gene: -; clone size: once; J gene: TRBJ1-1; V gene: TRBV6-6; CDR3 DNA: TGTGCCAGCATGGGCCGAGCGGGGGAGAACACTGAAGCTTTCTTT; CDR3 protein: CASMGRAGENTEAFF
D gene: TRBD1; clone size: once; J gene: TRBJ1-1; V gene: TRBV10-3; CDR3 DNA: TGTGCCACGGGGACAGGGCCACGGGACACTGAAGCTTTCTTT; CDR3 protein: CATGTGPRDTEAFF
D gene: -; clone size: -; J gene: TRBJ2-7; V gene: TRBV7-9; CDR3 DNA: TGTGCCAGCAGCTCACGGGGGACCTACGAGCAGTACTTC; CDR3 protein: CASSSRGTYEQYF
D gene: TRBD2; clone size: -; J gene: TRBJ2-3; V gene: TRBV3-1/TRBV3-2; CDR3 DNA: TGTGCCAGCAGCCTCCGGACTAGCGGGGTGACAGATACGCAGTATTTT; CDR3 protein: CASSLRTSGVTDTQYF
D gene: -; clone size: -; J gene: TRBJ1-5; V gene: TRBV12-5; CDR3 DNA: TGTGCTAGTGGTTTGGTACCCGGGGACCATCAGCCCCAGCATTTT; CDR3 protein: CASGLVPGDHQPQHF
D gene: TRBD1; clone size: -; J gene: TRBJ2-5; V gene: TRBV5-5; CDR3 DNA: TGTGCCAGCAGCTTGGACGCGACAGGGGTAGTAGAGACCCAGTACTTC; CDR3 protein: CASSLDATGVVETQYF